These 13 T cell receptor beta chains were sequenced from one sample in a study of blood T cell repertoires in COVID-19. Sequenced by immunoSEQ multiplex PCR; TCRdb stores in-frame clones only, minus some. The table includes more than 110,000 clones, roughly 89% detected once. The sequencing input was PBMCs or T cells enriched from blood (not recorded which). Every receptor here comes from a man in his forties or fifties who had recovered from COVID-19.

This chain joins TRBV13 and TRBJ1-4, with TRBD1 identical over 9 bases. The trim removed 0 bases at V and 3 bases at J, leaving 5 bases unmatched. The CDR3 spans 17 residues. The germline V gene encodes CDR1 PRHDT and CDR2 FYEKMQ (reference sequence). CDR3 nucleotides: TGTGCCAGCAGCTTAGGCAACAGGGGGCCGGCTAATGAAAAACTGTTTTTT. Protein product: CASSLGNRGPANEKLFF.

Here the CDR3 DNA reads TGCGCCAGCAGCCGCGACAGGGGTAGCGGCTACACCTTC. Residues: CASSRDRGSGYTF. This chain uses TRBV5-1 with TRBJ1-2, with 8 bases identical to TRBD1. With V trimmed by 4 bases and J by 8 bases, 7 bases remained unmatched. Per the germline V gene, CDR1 is SGHRS and CDR2 is YFSETQ. This CDR3 has 13 residues.

The CDR3 region is CASSLSRVETQYF. The CDR3 nucleotides read TGTGCCAGCAGTTTATCCAGGGTAGAGACCCAGTACTTC. The chain combines TRBV12-3 or TRBV12-4 with TRBJ2-5; D may be TRBD1 (5 bases). Trimming shortened V by 2 bases and J by 4 bases, and 8 bases separated the two germline ends. CDR3 length equals 13 residues.

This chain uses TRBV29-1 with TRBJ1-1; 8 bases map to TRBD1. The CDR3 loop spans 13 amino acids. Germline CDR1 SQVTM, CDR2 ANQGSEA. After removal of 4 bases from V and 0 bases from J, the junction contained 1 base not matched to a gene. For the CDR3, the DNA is TGCAGCGTTGGGACAGGGATGAACACTGAAGCTTTCTTT. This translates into CSVGTGMNTEAFF.

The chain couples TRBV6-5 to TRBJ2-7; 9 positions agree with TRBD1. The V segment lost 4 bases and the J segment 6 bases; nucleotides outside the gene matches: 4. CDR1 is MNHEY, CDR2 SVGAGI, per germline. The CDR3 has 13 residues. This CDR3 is CASSSNRGPEQYF. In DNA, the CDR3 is TGTGCCAGCAGTTCGAACAGGGGGCCCGAGCAGTACTTC.

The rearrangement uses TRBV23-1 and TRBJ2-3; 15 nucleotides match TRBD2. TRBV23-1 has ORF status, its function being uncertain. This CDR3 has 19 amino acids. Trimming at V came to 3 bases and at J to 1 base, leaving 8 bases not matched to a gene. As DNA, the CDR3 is TGCGCCAGCAGTCAGTCCGGGACTAGCGGGGGGAAATGCACAGATACGCAGTATTTT. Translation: CASSQSGTSGGKCTDTQYF.

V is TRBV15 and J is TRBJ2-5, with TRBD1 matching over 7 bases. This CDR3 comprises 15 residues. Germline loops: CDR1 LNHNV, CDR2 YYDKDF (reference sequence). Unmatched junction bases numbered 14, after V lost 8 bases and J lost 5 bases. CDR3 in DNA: TGTGCCACCGTTCGGCGACAGGGATATATGGAGACCCAGTACTTC. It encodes CATVRRQGYMETQYF. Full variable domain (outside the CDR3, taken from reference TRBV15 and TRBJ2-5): DAMVIQNPRYQVTQFGKPVTLSCSQTLNHNVMYWYQQKSSQAPKLLFHYYDKDFNNEADTPDNFQSRRPNTSFCFLDIRSPGLGDTAMYLCATVRRQGYMETQYFGPGTRLLVL.

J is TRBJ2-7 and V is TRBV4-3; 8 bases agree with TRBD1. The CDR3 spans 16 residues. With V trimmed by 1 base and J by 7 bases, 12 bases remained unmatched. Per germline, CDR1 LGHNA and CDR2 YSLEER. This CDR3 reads CASSQGHRGCLKEQYV. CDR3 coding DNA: TGCGCCAGCAGCCAAGGTCACAGGGGGTGCTTAAAGGAGCAGTACGTC.

CDR3 sequence (DNA): TGTGCCAGCAGAACAACGAGGGGGGGCACTGAAGCTTTCTTT. Its translation: CASRTTRGGTEAFF. This chain connects TRBV28 to TRBJ1-1; TRBD1 might be the D (6 bases). Germline loops: CDR1 MDHEN, CDR2 SYDVKM. The CDR3 covers 14 residues. V was cut by 6 bases and J by 4 bases, with 15 bases left in between.

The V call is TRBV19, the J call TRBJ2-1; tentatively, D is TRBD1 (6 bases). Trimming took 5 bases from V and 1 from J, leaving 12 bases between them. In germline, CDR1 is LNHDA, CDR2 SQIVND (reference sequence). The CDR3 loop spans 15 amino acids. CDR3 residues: CASSVWDTSYNEQFF. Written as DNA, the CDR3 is TGTGCCAGTAGTGTCTGGGACACATCCTACAATGAGCAGTTCTTC.

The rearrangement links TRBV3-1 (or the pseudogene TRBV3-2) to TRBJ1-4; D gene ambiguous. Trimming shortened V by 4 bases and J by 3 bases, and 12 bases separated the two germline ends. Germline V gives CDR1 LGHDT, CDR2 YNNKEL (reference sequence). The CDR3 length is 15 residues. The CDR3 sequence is CASSPAARANEKLFF. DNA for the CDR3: TGTGCCAGCAGCCCCGCGGCAAGAGCTAATGAAAAACTGTTTTTT.

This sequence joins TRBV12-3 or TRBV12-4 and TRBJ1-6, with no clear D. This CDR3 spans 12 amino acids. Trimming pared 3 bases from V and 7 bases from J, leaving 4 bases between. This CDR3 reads CASSFGNSPLHF. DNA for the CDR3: TGTGCCAGCAGTTTCGGGAATTCACCCCTCCACTTT.

In DNA, the CDR3 is TGTGCCAGCTCATCCGGGACAGGGGGCCTTAGCAATCAGCCCCAGCATTTT. Protein sequence: CASSSGTGGLSNQPQHF. The rearrangement joins TRBV19 to TRBJ1-5; 12 bases align to TRBD1. Per germline, CDR1 LNHDA and CDR2 SQIVND (reference sequence). Germline trimming cut 9 bases from V and 0 bases from J; bases unmatched to any gene: 9. The CDR3 runs 17 residues. The full variable domain, rest sourced from reference TRBV19 and TRBJ1-5, is DGGITQSPKYLFRKEGQNVTLSCEQNLNHDAMYWYRQDPGQGLRLIYYSQIVNDFQKGDIAEGYSVSREKKESFPLTVTSAQKNPTAFYLCASSSGTGGLSNQPQHFGDGTRLSIL.